These T cell receptor beta chains were read from a single sample in a study of T cell responses to AZD1222 COVID-19 vaccine. Assay used: immunoSEQ multiplex PCR; TCRdb lists only in-frame clones, some missing. The repertoire holds roughly 120,000 clones, with around 92% as singletons. The sample here was peripheral blood, taken on day 0 of AZD1222 vaccination. These receptors came from an adult in good health. CDR3s include the opening cysteine and the closing phenylalanine or tryptophan. D genes are given only for firm matches. Clone size appears in some rows only: once, few, many, or a class for an expanded clone.

>TRBJ2-1|TRBV6-2/TRBV6-3|NA|NA
TGTGCCAGCAGCCTAGCAGAGAACAATGAGCAGTTCTTC
CASSLAENNEQFF
>TRBJ2-1|TRBV19|NA|few
TGTGCCAGTAGTATGGGGGGAAACAATGAGCAGTTCTTC
CASSMGGNNEQFF
>TRBJ1-1|TRBV6-5|TRBD1|NA
TGTGCCAGCGGGGCCCAGGGGGCGATGAACACTGAAGCTTTCTTT
CASGAQGAMNTEAFF
>TRBJ2-3|TRBV28|NA|NA
TGTGCCAGCAGTTTTTTGTTAGCGACCACAGATACGCAGTATTTT
CASSFLLATTDTQYF
>TRBJ1-1|TRBV5-1|TRBD1|NA
TGCGCCAGCAGCAGCCGGGACAGGCGTAACACTGAAGCTTTCTTT
CASSSRDRRNTEAFF
>TRBJ1-2|TRBV2|TRBD1|NA
TGTGCCAGCGAGACCGGACAGGGACCGACCTATGGCTACACCTTC
CASETGQGPTYGYTF
>TRBJ2-1|TRBV6-5|NA|NA
TGTGCCAGCAGTTATAAGGGGTATGAGCAGTTCTTC
CASSYKGYEQFF
>TRBJ1-2|TRBV6-5|TRBD1|NA
TGTGCCAGCAGTAGGACAGGGGGGGACTATGGCTACACCTTC
CASSRTGGDYGYTF
>TRBJ1-5|TRBV6-5|NA|once
TGTGCCAGCACTGCAGGGGCAGCCTTTATGCAGCCCCAGCATTTT
CASTAGAAFMQPQHF
>TRBJ1-1|TRBV5-1|NA|NA
TGCGCCAGCAGCTTAATAGGGAACGATAAGAACACTGAAGCTTTCTTT
CASSLIGNDKNTEAFF
>TRBJ2-1|TRBV5-1|TRBD2|NA
TGCGCCAGCAGCCCTGGGGTGCTAGCGGGGATGGCCTACAATGAGCAGTTCTTC
CASSPGVLAGMAYNEQFF
>TRBJ1-3|TRBV12-3/TRBV12-4|NA|NA
TGTGCCAGCAGTAACTCTGGAAACACCATATATTTT
CASSNSGNTIYF
>TRBJ1-6|TRBV3-1/TRBV3-2|NA|NA
TGTGCCAGCAGCCCCCAAGATCGCCTTGTGAAAGGGAATTCACCCCTCCACTTT
CASSPQDRLVKGNSPLHF
>TRBJ1-2|TRBV12-3/TRBV12-4|NA|NA
TGTGCCAGCAGTTTAGCGAGGCGGGACTACACCTTC
CASSLARRDYTF
>TRBJ2-7|TRBV10-3|TRBD1|NA
TGTGCCATCAGATCAGGGGGCAACGAGCAGTACTTC
CAIRSGGNEQYF
>TRBJ2-7|TRBV3-1/TRBV3-2|NA|once
TGTGCCAGCAGCCAAGATCGGGGTCCCTACGAGCAGTACTTC
CASSQDRGPYEQYF